The next 9 T cell receptor beta chains were all read from a single sample in a study of vaccination and CD4 T cells after COVID-19. Cultured CD4+ T-cell DNA underwent Oncomine TCR Beta short-read sequencing. TCRdb re-derived calls from the PCR reads in MiXCR, one entry per CDR3 protein. The repertoire holds about 15,000 distinct CDR3 sequences, with roughly two fifths as singletons. Stated treatment: 10-day PBMC culture with coronavirus spike peptide pools or control peptides (ViraFEST assay). No antigens are known for them. The sequenced sample was cultured CD4+ T cells from blood. These receptors originate from a human donor with COVID-19.

This sequence joins TRBV5-1 and TRBJ2-3; 8 nucleotides agree with TRBD2. The junction had 9 bases not matched to a gene; V was cut back by 4 bases and J by 2 bases. This CDR3 has 16 amino acids. The germline V gene encodes CDR1 SGHRS and CDR2 YFSETQ. The CDR3 nucleotides read TGCGCCAGCAGCGCGGGGGGAAGCGAGAACACAGATACGCAGTATTTT. It codes for CASSAGGSENTDTQYF.

This clonotype was picked up a small number of times. The CDR3 bases are TGCAGTGCTAGAGGGGCTGACGGAAACACCATATATTTT. This encodes CSARGADGNTIYF. V gene TRBV20-1 combines with J gene TRBJ1-3, with D unresolved. The CDR3 runs to 13 residues. The germline V gene has CDR1 DFQATT and CDR2 SNEGSKA (reference sequence). Deletions cut 1 base from V and 4 bases from J, with 8 bases between.

The sample holds a few counts of this clonotype. The chain joins TRBV10-2 to TRBJ2-7; 7 nucleotides align to TRBD1. CDR1 WSHSY and CDR2 SAAADI come from the germline V gene. The V gene end was trimmed by 9 bases and the J gene end by 0 bases; junction bases not matched to a gene: 5. The CDR3 has 13 residues. The CDR3 loop reads CASETGSSYEQYF. CDR3 nucleotides: TGCGCCAGTGAGACAGGGAGCTCCTACGAGCAGTACTTC.

This clonotype came up once. The chain is built from TRBV27 and TRBJ2-7; the match to TRBD1 covers 10 bases. Germline V gene data show CDR1 as MNHEY and CDR2 as SMNVEV (reference sequence). Trimming cost V 5 bases and J 6 bases; bases outside gene matches: 7. The CDR3 has 14 residues. CDR3 sequence reads: CASSVPGQGCEQYF. In DNA form, the CDR3 reads TGTGCCAGCAGTGTTCCGGGACAGGGGTGCGAGCAGTACTTC.

The chain combines TRBV29-1 with TRBJ1-1; no clear D gene. CDR3 length: 12 amino acids. Per the germline V gene, CDR1 is SQVTM and CDR2 is ANQGSEA. Trimming took 7 bases from V and 1 from J, leaving 10 bases between them. The CDR3 here is CSAQHANTEAFF. The DNA of the CDR3 is TGCAGCGCTCAGCACGCGAACACTGAAGCTTTCTTT.

There are a few counts of this clonotype. CDR3 DNA sequence: TGTGCCAGCCACCCAGGGCGGGTGGGGTACGGTGGCTACACCTTC. Its protein product is CASHPGRVGYGGYTF. This sequence joins TRBV6-1 and TRBJ1-2, with D maybe TRBD1 (5 bases). This CDR3 is 15 amino acids long. Germline assignment: CDR1 MNHNS and CDR2 SASEGT. The V gene lost 8 bases and the J gene lost 7 bases, with 23 bases spanning the gap.

The rearrangement uses TRBV4-2 and TRBJ1-3; 7 bases align to TRBD1. The trim removed 1 base at V and 4 bases at J, leaving 10 bases unmatched. Germline lookup yields CDR1 LGHNA and CDR2 YNFKEQ. The CDR3 is made up of 17 amino acids. This chain's CDR3 is CASSQGSQGRRGNTIYF. As DNA, the CDR3 is TGTGCCAGCAGCCAAGGGTCACAGGGGAGAAGGGGAAACACCATATATTTT.

Here the CDR3 DNA reads TGTGCCAGCAACCCAGGGGGGGGCAATCAGCCCCAGCATTTT. Its protein product is CASNPGGGNQPQHF. The genes are TRBV6-1 and TRBJ1-5; 7 bases agree with TRBD1. In germline, CDR1 is MNHNS, CDR2 SASEGT. The CDR3 runs to 14 residues. V shed 7 bases, J shed 2 bases, and the junction held 5 bases outside the gene matches.

The chain has TRBV7-8 and TRBJ2-1; D not resolved. CDR1 and CDR2 (germline): SGHVS, FQNEAQ. V was cut by 5 bases and J by 3 bases, with 14 bases left in between. This CDR3 comprises 15 residues. The CDR3 DNA follows: TGTGCCAGCAGCCTACGGTCATCGGGCTACAATGAGCAGTTCTTC. It yields the protein CASSLRSSGYNEQFF.